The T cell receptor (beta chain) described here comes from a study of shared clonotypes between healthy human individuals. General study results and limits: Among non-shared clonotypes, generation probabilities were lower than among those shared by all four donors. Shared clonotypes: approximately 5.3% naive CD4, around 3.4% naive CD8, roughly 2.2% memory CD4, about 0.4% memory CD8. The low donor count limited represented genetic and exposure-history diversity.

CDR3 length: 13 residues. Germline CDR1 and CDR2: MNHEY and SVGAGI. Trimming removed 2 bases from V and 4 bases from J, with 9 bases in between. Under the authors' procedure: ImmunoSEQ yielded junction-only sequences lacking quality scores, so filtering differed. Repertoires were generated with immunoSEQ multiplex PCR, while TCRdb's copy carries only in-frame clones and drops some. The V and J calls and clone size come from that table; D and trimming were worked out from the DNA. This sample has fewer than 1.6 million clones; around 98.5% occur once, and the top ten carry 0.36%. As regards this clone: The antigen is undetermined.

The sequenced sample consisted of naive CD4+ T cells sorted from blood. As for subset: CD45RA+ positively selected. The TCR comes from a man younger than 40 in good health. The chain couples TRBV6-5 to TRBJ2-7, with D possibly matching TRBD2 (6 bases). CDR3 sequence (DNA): TGTGCCAGCAGTTACGCGGGAAGATACGAGCAGTACTTC. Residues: CASSYAGRYEQYF.